Below, one TCR beta chain is given with its context. TCRdb analysed the 5' RACE reads with MiXCR anew, one entry per CDR3 protein. The sample has 550,000 to 700,000 distinct CDR3 sequences; roughly 17% are singletons. Germline CDR1 is SGHTA and CDR2 is FQGNSA. The CDR3 is made up of 15 amino acids. V lost 1 base, J lost 2 bases, and 12 bases lay in between. This entry is derived from a study of T-cell memory formation after mild COVID-19. Study details: TCR clustering was largely donor specific.

This clonotype was obtained from an adult woman who had mild COVID-19 (a few samples of this study predate the infection). Cell type and time point are not known. V is TRBV7-2 and J is TRBJ2-7; a possible D gene is TRBD2 (7 bases). The specimen sequenced was PBMCs or a T cell subset sorted from them (not recorded which). CDR3 in amino acids: CASSLGGGPAYEQYF. CDR3 in DNA: TGTGCCAGCAGCTTAGGGGGGGGGCCCGCCTACGAGCAGTACTTC.